This T cell receptor (beta chain) emerged from a study of shared clonotypes between healthy human individuals. Study details: The study enrolled a couple of women and three men aged 18 to 49. Study observations and caveats: Unshared clonotypes carried lower generation probabilities than those common to all four donors. Genetic and exposure-history diversity was limited by the few donors.

V dropped 0 bases and J dropped 6 bases, with 12 bases sitting between them. The germline gives CDR1 SGHTA, CDR2 FQGNSA. This CDR3 comprises 15 residues. Remarks on this clone: The target antigen is unknown.

TCRdb's copy holds only in-frame clones and misses some; the assay was immunoSEQ multiplex PCR. The sample has approximately 500,000 clones; about 95% are singletons. Adult Caucasians living in Nashville, Tennessee made up all of the donors. The chain recombines TRBV7-2 with TRBJ1-5, with D possibly being TRBD1 (5 bases). The receptor comes from a woman aged 25 to 45 in good health. Sequenced: naive CD4+ T cells sorted from blood. Subset noted: CD45RA+ positively selected. As DNA, the CDR3 is TGTGCCAGCAGCTTAGCACAGGATCTGAGTCAGCCCCAGCATTTT. It specifies CASSLAQDLSQPQHF.